Listed below are T cell receptor beta chains from one sample, sequenced in a study of human T cells and chemical hapten exposure. Using its own MiXCR run on the RACE reads, TCRdb lists one record per CDR3 protein. The sample holds approximately 84,000 distinct CDR3 sequences, approximately 8.6% seen once. The sample consisted of whole blood. The receptors originated from a male donor in good health. Some clones in this sample may be carry-over from other donors' samples. The CDR3 runs from the conserved cysteine through the conserved F or W. The D gene is left open where the match is weak. For some rows the clone size is stated as once, few or many, or as a class when expanded; others skip it.

14	.	TRBJ1-1	few	TRBV6-5	CASSYSTGDTEAFF	TGTGCCAGCAGTTACTCTACCGGGGACACTGAAGCTTTCTTT
15	TRBD2	TRBJ2-3	many	TRBV4-3	CASSQAGGGTDTQYF	TGCGCCAGCAGCCAAGCCGGGGGGGGCACAGATACGCAGTATTTT
21	TRBD2	TRBJ2-1	many	TRBV12-3/TRBV12-4	CASSLAFLAGDWGYAYNEQFF	TGTGCCAGCAGTTTGGCCTTTCTAGCGGGAGACTGGGGATACGCCTACAATGAGCAGTTCTTC
14	.	TRBJ1-4	few	TRBV7-9	CASSPTGKSEKLFF	TGTGCCAGCAGCCCCACAGGGAAAAGTGAAAAACTGTTTTTT
13	.	TRBJ2-1	many	TRBV7-2	CASSFRAPGEQFF	TGTGCCAGCAGCTTCCGAGCCCCAGGTGAGCAGTTCTTC
14	TRBD1	TRBJ2-7	.	TRBV6-6	CASSFDRGRSEQYF	TGTGCCAGCAGTTTCGACAGGGGGAGGAGCGAGCAGTACTTC
13	.	TRBJ1-1	many	TRBV5-1	CASSPIRNTEAFF	TGCGCCAGCAGCCCCATAAGGAACACTGAAGCTTTCTTT
13	TRBD1	TRBJ1-1	.	TRBV27	CASSLASGTGPTF	TGTGCCAGCAGTTTAGCTTCCGGGACAGGGCCTACCTTT
16	.	TRBJ2-1	few	TRBV4-3	CASSQEEGLGYNEQFF	TGCGCCAGCAGCCAAGAGGAGGGGTTAGGGTACAATGAGCAGTTCTTC
16	.	TRBJ1-6	.	TRBV4-3	CASSQLIRRENSPLHF	TGCGCCAGCAGCCAGCTAATCCGAAGGGAGAATTCACCCCTCCACTTT
14	TRBD1	TRBJ2-4	.	TRBV20-1	CSARVKGAGDIQYF	TGCAGTGCTAGAGTTAAGGGGGCGGGTGACATTCAGTACTTC
15	.	TRBJ2-6	.	TRBV6-5	CASNALQSGANVLTF	TGTGCCAGCAATGCACTCCAGTCTGGGGCCAACGTCCTGACTTTC
16	.	TRBJ1-6	few	TRBV20-1	CSARISGAVGNSPLHF	TGCAGTGCTAGAATATCAGGGGCTGTCGGCAATTCACCCCTCCACTTT
15	TRBD1	TRBJ2-7	.	TRBV25-1	CASSEPGQGAYEQYF	TGTGCCAGCAGTGAACCCGGACAGGGAGCGTACGAGCAGTACTTC
17	TRBD1	TRBJ1-1	few	TRBV7-2	CASIIGQGAYGNTEAFF	TGTGCCAGCATCATTGGGCAGGGGGCTTATGGGAACACTGAAGCTTTCTTT
14	.	TRBJ2-1	few	TRBV7-9	CASSPETWNNEQFF	TGTGCCAGCAGCCCTGAGACCTGGAACAATGAGCAGTTCTTC